These 31 T cell receptor beta chains originate from one sample sequenced in a study of chemoradiotherapy in HPV16-positive cancers. TCRdb's copy holds only in-frame clones and misses some; the assay was immunoSEQ multiplex PCR. This sample has approximately 17,000 clones, with approximately 89% found just once. The sample was blood, taken from a patient who underwent chemoradiotherapy. These receptors were taken from a human donor with HPV-associated anogenital cancer.

The chain employs TRBV7-6 and TRBJ2-3, with 10 bases fitting TRBD2. Germline CDR1 and CDR2: SGHVS and FNYEAQ. V shed 1 base, J shed 4 bases, and the junction held 2 bases outside the gene matches. The CDR3 sequence is 15 residues long. In DNA, the CDR3 is TGTGCCAGCAGCTTAGATCTAGCGGGGGCAGATACGCAGTATTTT. It translates to CASSLDLAGADTQYF.

This chain connects TRBV30 to TRBJ1-1, with D tentatively TRBD1 (6 bases). With 3 bases removed from V and 2 bases from J, the gap between germline ends came to 10 bases. This CDR3 has 13 residues. Per the germline V gene, CDR1 is GTSNPN and CDR2 is SVGIG (reference sequence). The CDR3 spells CAWRQGRNTEAFF. CDR3 bases: TGTGCCTGGAGACAGGGACGTAACACTGAAGCTTTCTTT.

This chain links TRBV27 with TRBJ2-7; 11 bases align to TRBD1. Germline-derived CDR1 and CDR2 are MNHEY and SMNVEV (reference sequence). The CDR3 is 14 amino acids. Losses at the gene ends were 6 bases for V and 3 bases for J; bases not matched to a gene: 4. CDR3 nucleotide sequence: TGTGCCAGCAGCTGGGACAGGGGGAGCTACGAGCAGTACTTC. Protein sequence: CASSWDRGSYEQYF.

This clone was seen only once. The chain recombines TRBV19 with TRBJ2-1; 7 bases map to TRBD1. The CDR3 length is 17 residues. The V gene's germline CDR1 is LNHDA and CDR2 SQIVND (reference sequence). V lost 5 bases, J lost 4 bases, and 14 bases stayed unmatched. In DNA form, the CDR3 reads TGTGCCAGTAGTCTGGGCAGGGGGAGTCGGGGATACAATGAGCAGTTCTTC. Protein product: CASSLGRGSRGYNEQFF.

The chain links TRBV2 to TRBJ2-7; TRBD1 matches 7 bases. V shed 5 bases, J shed 1 base, and the junction held 2 bases outside the gene matches. The germline V gene encodes CDR1 SNHLY and CDR2 FYNNEI. The CDR3 sequence is 13 residues long. The DNA for the CDR3 is TGTGCCAGCAGTCTGACAGGGTCCTACGAGCAGTACTTC. Translated: CASSLTGSYEQYF.

This clone has just a few counts. The rearrangement joins TRBV4-1 to TRBJ2-1, with 15 nucleotides matching TRBD2. Trimming cost V 8 bases and J 3 bases; bases outside gene matches: 8. This CDR3 comprises 17 residues. Germline-derived CDR1 and CDR2 are MGHRA and YSYEKL. This chain's CDR3 is CASQRGLAGGRYNEQFF. The CDR3 DNA is TGCGCCAGCCAACGGGGACTAGCGGGGGGACGCTACAATGAGCAGTTCTTC.

This clone was seen just once. The chain employs TRBV19 and TRBJ2-3; TRBD2 is a possible D gene (6 bases). V shed 1 base and J shed 4 bases, with 12 bases lying between them. The CDR3 runs 15 residues. Germline CDR1 and CDR2: LNHDA and SQIVND (reference sequence). The CDR3 DNA sequence: TGTGCCAGTAGTATAGGCGGAGGGGTGGCAGATACGCAGTATTTT. Translated: CASSIGGGVADTQYF.

The chain combines TRBV9 with TRBJ1-3; 10 positions match TRBD1. With 2 bases clipped from V and 2 bases from J, the junction kept 7 bases outside the gene matches. CDR1 SGDLS and CDR2 YYNGEE come from the germline V gene. This CDR3 contains 17 residues. This CDR3 reads CASSVFTGTGAGNTIYF. CDR3 in DNA: TGTGCCAGCAGCGTCTTTACCGGGACAGGGGCTGGAAACACCATATATTTT.

The CDR3 DNA reads TGTGCCAGTAGTAGAGATGATCGGCAGAAAGAGACCCAGTACTTC. Translation gives CASSRDDRQKETQYF. The V and J genes are TRBV19 and TRBJ2-5; D is unresolved. The germline CDR1 and CDR2 sequences are LNHDA and SQIVND (reference sequence). V was trimmed by 4 bases and J by 3 bases, leaving 15 bases between them. The CDR3 runs to 15 residues.

The CDR3 DNA is TGTGCCAGCAGCCCATACAATGAGCAGTTCTTC. It codes for CASSPYNEQFF. The chain combines TRBV7-2 with TRBJ2-1; D unresolved. The germline CDR1 and CDR2 sequences are SGHTA and FQGNSA. CDR3 size: 11 residues. Trimming left V 5 bases short and J 4 bases short, with 3 bases between.

CDR3 sequence: CAWSVTEGAKLFF. The CDR3 DNA sequence: TGTGCCTGGAGTGTAACAGAAGGGGCAAAACTGTTTTTT. The V call is TRBV30, the J call TRBJ1-4, with D perhaps TRBD1 (5 bases). Trimming shortened V by 0 bases and J by 10 bases, and 12 bases separated the two germline ends. From germline, CDR1 is GTSNPN and CDR2 SVGIG (reference sequence). The CDR3 length is 13 residues.

The V and J genes are TRBV29-1 and TRBJ2-1, with D perhaps matching TRBD1 (5 bases). Germline assignment: CDR1 SQVTM and CDR2 ANQGSEA. V lost 7 bases, J lost 2 bases, and 6 bases lay in between. The CDR3 contains 11 residues. The DNA for the CDR3 is TGCAGCGAGGGGACCTACAATGAGCAGTTCTTC. Translated, it gives CSEGTYNEQFF.

This chain joins TRBV10-2 and TRBJ2-7; D not resolved. Per germline, CDR1 WSHSY and CDR2 SAAADI. Trimming removed 6 bases at V and 2 bases at J, with 17 bases between. This CDR3 spans 15 amino acids. The CDR3 sequence: CASREAGKPPYEQYF. The DNA of the CDR3 is TGCGCCAGCAGAGAAGCAGGCAAACCACCCTACGAGCAGTACTTC.

This chain joins TRBV5-4 and TRBJ2-1; TRBD1 or TRBD2 may be the D gene (5 bases each). Per the germline V gene, CDR1 is SGHNT and CDR2 is YYREEE (reference sequence). Trimming cost V 6 bases and J 3 bases, with 19 bases left between them. The CDR3 length is 16 residues. This CDR3 is CASTPRGGDFYNEQFF. For the CDR3, the DNA is TGTGCCAGCACCCCCCGTGGGGGAGACTTCTACAATGAGCAGTTCTTC.

The chain joins TRBV7-9 to TRBJ2-1; TRBD2 aligns across 12 bases. J lost 5 bases, V lost 6 bases, and 5 bases had no gene match. Germline values: CDR1 SEHNR, CDR2 FQNEAQ (reference sequence). The CDR3 is made up of 15 amino acids. The CDR3 nucleotides read TGTGCCAGCAGATCTGGACTAGCGGGAAACAATGAGCAGTTCTTC. Residues: CASRSGLAGNNEQFF. Supplemented by reference TRBV7-9 and TRBJ2-1, the full variable domain reads DTGVSQNPRHKITKRGQNVTFRCDPISEHNRLYWYRQTLGQGPEFLTYFQNEAQLEKSRLLSDRFSAERPKGSFSTLEIQRTEQGDSAMYLCASRSGLAGNNEQFFGPGTRLTVL.

The rearrangement joins TRBV28 to TRBJ2-5; D unclear. Matching the DNA end better, TRBJ2-7 makes the J call doubtful. The CDR3 is made up of 12 amino acids. From germline, CDR1 is MDHEN and CDR2 SYDVKM. Here the CDR3 DNA reads TGTGCCAGCAGTTCCGAAACCCACGAGCAGTACTTC. Amino acid sequence: CASSSETHEQYF.

V is TRBV5-4 and J is TRBJ2-5; 8 nucleotides line up with TRBD2. Looked up from germline, CDR1 is SGHNT and CDR2 is YYREEE (reference sequence). CDR3 length: 15 residues. The trim removed 0 bases at V and 5 bases at J, leaving 6 bases unmatched. The CDR3 DNA reads TGTGCCAGCAGCTTGGGGGCGGGGGGTATCGAGACCCAGTACTTC. It translates to CASSLGAGGIETQYF.

V is TRBV9 and J is TRBJ2-5; TRBD2 matches 7 bases. The CDR3 spans 15 residues. The J segment lost 5 bases and the V segment lost 1 base, leaving 8 bases of the junction unmatched. The germline V gene encodes CDR1 SGDLS and CDR2 YYNGEE. As DNA, the CDR3 is TGTGCCAGCAGCGTATCGGGGGGAGGGAAGGAGACCCAGTACTTC. Translated, it gives CASSVSGGGKETQYF.

The gene calls are TRBV5-7 and TRBJ1-5; D may be TRBD1 (5 bases). TRBV5-7 is an ORF, with its function uncertain. V was clipped by 4 bases and J by 9 bases, with 11 bases between them. The CDR3 length is 12 residues. The CDR3 coding sequence is TGTGCCAGCAGCGTAGACAGTCCGCCCCAGCATTTT. It encodes CASSVDSPPQHF.

The V call is TRBV4-1, the J call TRBJ2-3; possibly TRBD1 for D (5 bases). The CDR3 covers 14 residues. Germline assignment: CDR1 MGHRA and CDR2 YSYEKL. Trimming removed 4 bases from V and 11 bases from J, with 19 bases in between. The CDR3 loop is CASSRPGSKPEQYF. The CDR3 nucleotides read TGCGCCAGCAGCCGCCCAGGGTCAAAGCCGGAGCAGTATTTT.

The chain recombines TRBV6-1 with TRBJ1-4; D unresolved. Trimming took off 4 bases at V and 8 bases at J, with 14 bases between the two ends. The CDR3 has 14 amino acids. Germline V lookup: CDR1 MNHNS, CDR2 SASEGT. The CDR3 region is CASSGLEMAEKLFF. In DNA form, the CDR3 reads TGTGCCAGCAGTGGATTAGAAATGGCCGAAAAACTGTTTTTT.

The chain is built from TRBV18 and TRBJ2-7; either TRBD1 or TRBD2 may supply D (6 bases each). V lost 1 base and J lost 6, with 13 bases in between. The CDR3 consists of 14 residues. The germline V gene encodes CDR1 KGHSH and CDR2 LQKENI. This CDR3 is CASSPQGGLGEQYF. In DNA, the CDR3 is TGTGCCAGCTCACCACAGGGGGGTTTGGGCGAGCAGTACTTC.

This chain links TRBV28 with TRBJ1-5; a weak D match, TRBD1 (6 bases). This CDR3 is 13 amino acids long. From germline, CDR1 is MDHEN and CDR2 SYDVKM. Trimming removed 6 bases at V and 8 bases at J, with 14 bases between. The CDR3 sequence is CASSFGGREPQHF. The CDR3 coding sequence is TGTGCCAGCAGCTTTGGGGGGCGGGAGCCCCAGCATTTT.

This rearrangement joins TRBV6-5 to TRBJ1-4, with 7 bases aligning to TRBD1. J gave up 10 bases and V 2 bases, and 10 bases lay outside the gene matches. CDR3 size: 15 residues. CDR1 is MNHEY, CDR2 SVGAGI, per germline. As DNA, the CDR3 is TGTGCCAGCAGTTACCAAGAGGACAGACAGGGAAAACTGTTTTTT. Its protein product is CASSYQEDRQGKLFF.

The chain links TRBV5-6 to TRBJ2-7, with unresolved D. Between the trimmed V and J ends, which lost 2 bases and 2 bases, there was a span of 8 bases. Germline V lookup: CDR1 SGHDT, CDR2 YYEEEE. The length of the CDR3 is 13 residues. The CDR3 region is CASSFGVTYEQYF. CDR3 nucleotides: TGTGCCAGCAGCTTTGGCGTCACCTACGAGCAGTACTTC.

Only one count was recorded for this clone. CDR3 protein: CTSSQEPDSFLLPSYNEQFF. The CDR3 DNA sequence: TGCACCAGCAGCCAAGAGCCGGACTCCTTCCTACTTCCCTCCTACAATGAGCAGTTCTTC. The V and J genes are TRBV1 and TRBJ2-1; the table's D call of TRBD2 was not tested on the DNA. TRBV1 is classified as a pseudogene. CDR3 length: 20 residues.

This sequence joins TRBV2 and TRBJ2-2, with 10 bases identical to TRBD2. CDR3 size: 15 residues. Germline CDR1 reads SNHLY; CDR2 reads FYNNEI. Germline trimming cut 6 bases from V and 5 bases from J; bases unmatched to any gene: 6. This CDR3 is CASRLAGGRTGELFF. Written as DNA, the CDR3 is TGTGCCAGCAGGTTAGCGGGAGGTAGGACCGGGGAGCTGTTTTTT.

The gene calls are TRBV5-1 and TRBJ1-1, with D perhaps matching TRBD1 (6 bases). CDR1 is SGHRS and CDR2 is YFSETQ in the germline V gene. V lost 7 bases and J lost 7, with 17 bases in between. The CDR3 runs to 13 residues. This chain's CDR3 is CASALGGKGEAFF. For the CDR3, the DNA is TGCGCCAGCGCCTTGGGGGGCAAGGGTGAAGCTTTCTTT.

This clone has a single count. The chain joins TRBV11-3 to TRBJ2-3; TRBD2 matches 7 bases. The ends lost 5 bases at V and 7 bases at J; junction bases unmatched: 3. CDR3 length: 12 amino acids. Germline V gene lookup returns CDR1 SGHNT and CDR2 YENEEA. CDR3 sequence reads: CASSLGGYTQYF. The CDR3 region has the DNA TGTGCCAGCAGCCTCGGGGGGTATACGCAGTATTTT.

This clone was detected only once. V and J are TRBV6-6 and TRBJ2-1; 10 nucleotides agree with TRBD1. J gave up 8 bases and V 7 bases, and 11 bases lay outside the gene matches. The CDR3 contains 15 residues. Looked up from germline, CDR1 is MNHNY and CDR2 is SVGAGI (reference sequence). The CDR3 region has the DNA TGTGCCAGCAATGCCGGGACAGGGGTTCTGGATGAGCAGTTCTTC. Residues: CASNAGTGVLDEQFF.

The chain is built from TRBV7-6 and TRBJ2-1; D unclear. This CDR3 has 14 amino acids. The germline gives CDR1 SGHVS, CDR2 FNYEAQ. V shed 5 bases and J shed 3 bases, with 11 bases lying between them. The CDR3, as DNA: TGTGCCAGCAGCCCCGAGGCCGACTACAATGAGCAGTTCTTC. Amino acids: CASSPEADYNEQFF.